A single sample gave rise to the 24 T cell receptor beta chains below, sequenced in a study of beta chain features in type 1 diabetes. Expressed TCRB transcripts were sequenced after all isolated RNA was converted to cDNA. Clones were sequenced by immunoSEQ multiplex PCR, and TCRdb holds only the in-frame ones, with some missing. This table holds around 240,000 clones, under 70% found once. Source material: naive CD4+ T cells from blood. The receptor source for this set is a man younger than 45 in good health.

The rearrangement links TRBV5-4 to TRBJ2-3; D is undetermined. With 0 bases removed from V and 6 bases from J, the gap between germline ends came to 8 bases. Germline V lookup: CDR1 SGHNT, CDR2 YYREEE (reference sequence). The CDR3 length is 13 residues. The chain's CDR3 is CASSLAIVDTQYF. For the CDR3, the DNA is TGTGCCAGCAGCTTGGCCATCGTGGATACGCAGTATTTT.

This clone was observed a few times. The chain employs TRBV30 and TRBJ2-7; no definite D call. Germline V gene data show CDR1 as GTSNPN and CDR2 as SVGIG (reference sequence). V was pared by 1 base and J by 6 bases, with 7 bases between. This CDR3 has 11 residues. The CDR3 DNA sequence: TGTGCCTGGAGTGCTCAGGTCGAGCAGTACTTC. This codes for CAWSAQVEQYF.

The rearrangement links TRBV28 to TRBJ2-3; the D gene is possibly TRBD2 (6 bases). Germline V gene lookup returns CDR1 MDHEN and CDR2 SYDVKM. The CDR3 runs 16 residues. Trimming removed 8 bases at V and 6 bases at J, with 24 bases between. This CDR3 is CASSTPGAKGRDTQYF. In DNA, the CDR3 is TGTGCCAGCTCCACGCCGGGAGCAAAGGGTCGGGATACGCAGTATTTT.

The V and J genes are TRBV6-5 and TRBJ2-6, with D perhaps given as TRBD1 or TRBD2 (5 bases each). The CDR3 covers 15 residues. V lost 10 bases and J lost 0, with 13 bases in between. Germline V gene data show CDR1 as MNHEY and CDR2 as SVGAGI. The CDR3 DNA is TGTGCCACAGGAAAGGGGACCTCTGGGGCCAACGTCCTGACTTTC. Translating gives CATGKGTSGANVLTF.

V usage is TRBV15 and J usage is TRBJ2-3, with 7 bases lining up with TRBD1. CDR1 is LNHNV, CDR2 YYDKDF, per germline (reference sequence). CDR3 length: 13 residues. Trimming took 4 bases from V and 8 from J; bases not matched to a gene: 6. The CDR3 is CATSIGQAGTQYF. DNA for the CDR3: TGTGCCACCAGCATCGGACAGGCTGGTACGCAGTATTTT.

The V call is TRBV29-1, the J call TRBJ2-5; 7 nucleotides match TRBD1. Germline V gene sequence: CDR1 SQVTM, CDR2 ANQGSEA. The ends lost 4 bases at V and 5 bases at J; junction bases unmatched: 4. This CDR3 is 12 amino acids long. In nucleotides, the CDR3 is TGCAGCGTTGGACAGGGTAGGGAGACCCAGTACTTC. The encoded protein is CSVGQGRETQYF.

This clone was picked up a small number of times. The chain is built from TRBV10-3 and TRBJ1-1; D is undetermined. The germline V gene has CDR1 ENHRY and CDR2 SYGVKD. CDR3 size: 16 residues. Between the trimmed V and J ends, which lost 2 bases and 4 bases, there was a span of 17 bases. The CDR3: CAISERTGSLGTEAFF. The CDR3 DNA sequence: TGTGCCATCAGTGAGAGGACGGGGAGCCTGGGCACTGAAGCTTTCTTT.

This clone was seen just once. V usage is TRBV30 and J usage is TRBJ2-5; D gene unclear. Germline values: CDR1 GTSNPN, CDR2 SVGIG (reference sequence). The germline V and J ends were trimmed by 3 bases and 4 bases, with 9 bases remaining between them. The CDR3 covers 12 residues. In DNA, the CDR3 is TGTGCCTGGAGCGTAATAGGAGAGACCCAGTACTTC. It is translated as CAWSVIGETQYF. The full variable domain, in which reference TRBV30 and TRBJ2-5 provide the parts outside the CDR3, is SQTIHQWPATLVQPVGSPLSLECTVEGTSNPNLYWYRQAAGRGLQLLFYSVGIGQISSEVPQNLSASRPQDRQFILSSKKLLLSDSGFYLCAWSVIGETQYFGPGTRLLVL.

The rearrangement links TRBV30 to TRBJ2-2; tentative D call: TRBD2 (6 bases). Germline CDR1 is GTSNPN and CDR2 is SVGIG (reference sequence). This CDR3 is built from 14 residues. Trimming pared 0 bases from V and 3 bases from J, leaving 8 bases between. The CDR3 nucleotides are TGTGCCTGGAGTGTGGGGACTGACACCGGGGAGCTGTTTTTT. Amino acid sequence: CAWSVGTDTGELFF. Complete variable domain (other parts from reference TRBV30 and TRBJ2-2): SQTIHQWPATLVQPVGSPLSLECTVEGTSNPNLYWYRQAAGRGLQLLFYSVGIGQISSEVPQNLSASRPQDRQFILSSKKLLLSDSGFYLCAWSVGTDTGELFFGEGSRLTVL.

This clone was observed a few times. DNA for the CDR3: TGTGCCTGGACCGGTAGGGTATCTAACGTCCTGACTTTC. Translating gives CAWTGRVSNVLTF. The chain joins TRBV30 to TRBJ2-6; D not resolved. This CDR3 is built from 13 residues. V dropped 4 bases and J dropped 10 bases, with 14 bases sitting between them. Per the germline V gene, CDR1 is GTSNPN and CDR2 is SVGIG (reference sequence).

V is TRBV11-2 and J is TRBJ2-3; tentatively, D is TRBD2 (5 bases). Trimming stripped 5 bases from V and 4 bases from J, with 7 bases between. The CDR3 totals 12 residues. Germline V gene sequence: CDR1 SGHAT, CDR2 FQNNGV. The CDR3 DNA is TGTGCCAGCAGCCCGCGGGCAGATACGCAGTATTTT. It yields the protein CASSPRADTQYF. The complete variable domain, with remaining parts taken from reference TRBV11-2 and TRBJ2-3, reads EAGVAQSPRYKIIEKRQSVAFWCNPISGHATLYWYQQILGQGPKLLIQFQNNGVVDDSQLPKDRFSAERLKGVDSTLKIQPAKLEDSAVYLCASSPRADTQYFGPGTRLTVL.

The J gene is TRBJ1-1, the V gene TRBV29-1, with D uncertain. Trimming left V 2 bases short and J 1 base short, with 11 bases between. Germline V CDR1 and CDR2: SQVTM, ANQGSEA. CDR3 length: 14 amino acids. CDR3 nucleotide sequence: TGCAGCGTTGAACCGAGGGTAGCGAACACTGAAGCTTTCTTT. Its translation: CSVEPRVANTEAFF.

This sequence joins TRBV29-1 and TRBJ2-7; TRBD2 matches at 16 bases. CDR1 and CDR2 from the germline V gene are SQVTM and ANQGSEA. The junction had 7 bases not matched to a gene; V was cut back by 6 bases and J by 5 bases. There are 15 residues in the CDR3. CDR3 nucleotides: TGCAGCGTCGGGACTAGCGGGAGGGCCTTGCACGAGCAGTACTTC. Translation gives CSVGTSGRALHEQYF.

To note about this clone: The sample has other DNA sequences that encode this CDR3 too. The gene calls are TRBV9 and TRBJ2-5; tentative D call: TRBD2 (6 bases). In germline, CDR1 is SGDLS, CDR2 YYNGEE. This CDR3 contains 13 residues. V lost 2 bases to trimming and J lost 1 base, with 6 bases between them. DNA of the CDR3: TGTGCCAGCAGCGTCGGGGGCCAAGAGACCCAGTACTTC. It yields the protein CASSVGGQETQYF. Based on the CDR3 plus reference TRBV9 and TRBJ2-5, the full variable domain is DSGVTQTPKHLITATGQRVTLRCSPRSGDLSVYWYQQSLDQGLQFLIQYYNGEERAKGNILERFSAQQFPDLHSELNLSSLELGDSALYFCASSVGGQETQYFGPGTRLLVL.

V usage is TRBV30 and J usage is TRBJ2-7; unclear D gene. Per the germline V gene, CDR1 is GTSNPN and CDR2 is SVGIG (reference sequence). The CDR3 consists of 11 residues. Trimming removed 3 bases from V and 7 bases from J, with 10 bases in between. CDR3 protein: CAWSPFGEQYF. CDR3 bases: TGTGCCTGGAGCCCCTTCGGGGAGCAGTACTTC.

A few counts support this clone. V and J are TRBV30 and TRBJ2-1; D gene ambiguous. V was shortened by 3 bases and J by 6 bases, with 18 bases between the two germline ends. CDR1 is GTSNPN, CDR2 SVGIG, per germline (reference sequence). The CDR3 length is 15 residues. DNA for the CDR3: TGTGCCTGGAGCGCTATGGGCGGATCTCTCAATGAGCAGTTCTTC. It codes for CAWSAMGGSLNEQFF.

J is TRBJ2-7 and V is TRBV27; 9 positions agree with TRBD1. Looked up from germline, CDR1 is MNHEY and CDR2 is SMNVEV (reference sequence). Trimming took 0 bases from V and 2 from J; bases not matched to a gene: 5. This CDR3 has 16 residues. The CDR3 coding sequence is TGTGCCAGCAGTTTATCAGCGGGGACAGGGACCTACGAGCAGTACTTC. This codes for CASSLSAGTGTYEQYF.

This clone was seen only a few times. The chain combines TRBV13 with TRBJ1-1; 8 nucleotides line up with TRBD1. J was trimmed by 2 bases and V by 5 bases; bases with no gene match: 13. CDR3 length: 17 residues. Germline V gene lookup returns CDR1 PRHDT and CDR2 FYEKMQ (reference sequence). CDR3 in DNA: TGTGCCAGCAGCCCAGGACAGGGTATCGGACAAAACACTGAAGCTTTCTTT. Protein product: CASSPGQGIGQNTEAFF.

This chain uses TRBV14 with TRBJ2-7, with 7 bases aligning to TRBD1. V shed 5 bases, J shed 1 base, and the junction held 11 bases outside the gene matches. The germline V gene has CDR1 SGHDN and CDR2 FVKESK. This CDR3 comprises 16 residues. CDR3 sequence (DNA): TGTGCCAGCAGCTCTAGAGGGACAGTCTTATCCTACGAGCAGTACTTC. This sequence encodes CASSSRGTVLSYEQYF.

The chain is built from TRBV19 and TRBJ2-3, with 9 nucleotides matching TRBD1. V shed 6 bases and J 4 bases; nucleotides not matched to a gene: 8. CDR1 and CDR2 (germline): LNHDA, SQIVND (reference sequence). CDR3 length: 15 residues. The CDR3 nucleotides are TGTGCCAGTAGAAGAAAGACAGGGGGTGCAGATACGCAGTATTTT. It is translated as CASRRKTGGADTQYF.

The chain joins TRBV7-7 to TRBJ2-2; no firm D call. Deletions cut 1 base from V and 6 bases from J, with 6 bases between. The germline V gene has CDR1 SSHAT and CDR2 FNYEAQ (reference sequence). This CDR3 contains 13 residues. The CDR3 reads CASSLDPSGELFF. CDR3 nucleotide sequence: TGTGCCAGCAGCTTAGACCCGTCCGGGGAGCTGTTTTTT.

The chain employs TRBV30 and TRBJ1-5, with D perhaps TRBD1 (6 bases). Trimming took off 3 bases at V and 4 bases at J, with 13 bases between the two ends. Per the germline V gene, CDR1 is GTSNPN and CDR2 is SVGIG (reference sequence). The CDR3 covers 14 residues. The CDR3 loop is CAWSPGTFNQPQHF. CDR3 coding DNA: TGTGCCTGGAGCCCGGGGACATTTAATCAGCCCCAGCATTTT.

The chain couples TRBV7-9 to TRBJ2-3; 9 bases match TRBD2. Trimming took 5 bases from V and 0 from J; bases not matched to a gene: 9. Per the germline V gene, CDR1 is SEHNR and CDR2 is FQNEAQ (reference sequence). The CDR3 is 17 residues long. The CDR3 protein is CASSPSLAGASTDTQYF. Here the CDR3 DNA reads TGTGCCAGCAGCCCATCCTTAGCGGGGGCCAGCACAGATACGCAGTATTTT.

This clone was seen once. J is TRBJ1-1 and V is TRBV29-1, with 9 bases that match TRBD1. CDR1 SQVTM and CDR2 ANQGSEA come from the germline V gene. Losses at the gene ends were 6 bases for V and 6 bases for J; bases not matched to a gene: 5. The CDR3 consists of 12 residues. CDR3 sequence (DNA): TGCAGCGTACCGGACAGGGGCTCTGAAGCTTTCTTT. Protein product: CSVPDRGSEAFF.